This T cell receptor (beta chain) was recorded in a study of TIL therapy for anti-PD-1-resistant metastatic lung cancer. A remark on this clone: What it binds is unknown.

Described time point: pre-treatment sample, taken before nivolumab and TIL therapy. This CDR3 spans 16 amino acids. After removal of 0 bases from V and 1 base from J, the junction contained 4 bases not matched to a gene. Germline V gene sequence: CDR1 SGHTS, CDR2 YDEGEE. The immunoSEQ assay was v3. Assay: immunoSEQ multiplex PCR; the TCRdb copy retains only in-frame clones and omits some. The table has about 20,000 clones, about 80% seen once. Study outcomes and limitations: The baseline peripheral repertoire was partially replaced by infused TIL clonotypes that later decayed.

The chain recombines TRBV5-8 with TRBJ2-7; 10 bases fit TRBD2. The TCR was taken from a person between 25 and 80 years old with non-small cell lung cancer. The sample in question was blood, obtained at baseline. CDR3 protein: CASSLVGTSVSYEQYF. The CDR3 nucleotides read TGTGCCAGCAGCTTGGTTGGGACTAGCGTTTCCTACGAGCAGTACTTC.